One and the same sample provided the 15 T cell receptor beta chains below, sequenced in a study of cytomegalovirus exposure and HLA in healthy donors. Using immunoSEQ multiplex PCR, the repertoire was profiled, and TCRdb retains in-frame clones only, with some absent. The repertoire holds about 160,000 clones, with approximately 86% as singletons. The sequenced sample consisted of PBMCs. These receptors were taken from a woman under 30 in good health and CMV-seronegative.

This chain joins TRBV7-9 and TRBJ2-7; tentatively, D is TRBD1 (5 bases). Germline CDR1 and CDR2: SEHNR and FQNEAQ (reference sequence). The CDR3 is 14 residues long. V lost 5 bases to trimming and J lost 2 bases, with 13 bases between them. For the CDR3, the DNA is TGTGCCAGCAGCCCCAAAGGGGCTCCCTACGAGCAGTACTTC. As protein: CASSPKGAPYEQYF.

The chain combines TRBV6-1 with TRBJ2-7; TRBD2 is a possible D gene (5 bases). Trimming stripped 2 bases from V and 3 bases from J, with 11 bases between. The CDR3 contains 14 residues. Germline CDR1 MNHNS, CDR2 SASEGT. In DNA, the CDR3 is TGTGCCAGCAGTGAATTTGACGGACTCTACGAGCAGTACTTC. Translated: CASSEFDGLYEQYF.

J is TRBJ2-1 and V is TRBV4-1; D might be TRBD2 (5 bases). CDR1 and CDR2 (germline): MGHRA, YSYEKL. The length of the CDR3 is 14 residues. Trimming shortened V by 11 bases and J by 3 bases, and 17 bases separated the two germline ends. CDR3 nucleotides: TGCGCCTCCTCGGCGGGCCTACTCTACAATGAGCAGTTCTTC. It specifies CASSAGLLYNEQFF.

The CDR3 protein is CASSEYGGSNYGYTF. The CDR3 coding sequence is TGTGCCAGCAGTGAATACGGGGGGAGTAACTATGGCTACACCTTC. The chain is built from TRBV6-1 and TRBJ1-2; a weak D match, TRBD1 (5 bases). CDR1 is MNHNS, CDR2 SASEGT, per germline. V shed 2 bases and J shed 1 base, with 11 bases lying between them. The CDR3 extends over 15 amino acids.

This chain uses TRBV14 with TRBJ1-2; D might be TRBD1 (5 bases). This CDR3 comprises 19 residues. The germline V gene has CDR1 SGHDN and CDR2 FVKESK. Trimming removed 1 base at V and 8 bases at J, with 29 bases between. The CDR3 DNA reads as TGTGCCAGCAGCCAAGGCGGGGCGGCGTTCCGGGACGTCGGTGGGGGCTACACCTTC. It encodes CASSQGGAAFRDVGGGYTF.

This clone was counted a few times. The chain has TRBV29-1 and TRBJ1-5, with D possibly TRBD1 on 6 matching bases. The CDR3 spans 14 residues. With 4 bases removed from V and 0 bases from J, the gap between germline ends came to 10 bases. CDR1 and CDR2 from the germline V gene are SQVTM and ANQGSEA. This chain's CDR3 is CSVAGQNSNQPQHF. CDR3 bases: TGCAGCGTTGCCGGACAGAATAGCAATCAGCCCCAGCATTTT. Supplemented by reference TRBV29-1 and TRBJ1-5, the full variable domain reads SAVISQKPSRDICQRGTSLTIQCQVDSQVTMMFWYRQQPGQSLTLIATANQGSEATYESGFVIDKFPISRPNLTFSTLTVSNMSPEDSSIYLCSVAGQNSNQPQHFGDGTRLSIL.

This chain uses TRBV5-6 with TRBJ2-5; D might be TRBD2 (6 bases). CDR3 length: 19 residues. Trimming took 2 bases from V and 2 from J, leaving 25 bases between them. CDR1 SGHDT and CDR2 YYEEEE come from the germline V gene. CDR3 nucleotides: TGTGCCAGCAGCTTATTCGTGCGGGACCACAGAACTTTACAAGAGACCCAGTACTTC. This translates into CASSLFVRDHRTLQETQYF. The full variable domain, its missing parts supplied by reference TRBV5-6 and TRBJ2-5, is DAGVTQSPTHLIKTRGQQVTLRCSPKSGHDTVSWYQQALGQGPQFIFQYYEEEERQRGNFPDRFSGHQFPNYSSELNVNALLLGDSALYLCASSLFVRDHRTLQETQYFGPGTRLLVL.

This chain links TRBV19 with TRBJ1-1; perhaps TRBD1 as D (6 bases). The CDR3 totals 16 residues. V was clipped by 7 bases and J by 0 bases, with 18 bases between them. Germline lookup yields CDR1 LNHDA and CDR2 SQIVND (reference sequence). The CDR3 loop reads CASITYRGQLNTEAFF. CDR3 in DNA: TGTGCCAGTATTACCTATAGAGGACAGCTGAACACTGAAGCTTTCTTT.

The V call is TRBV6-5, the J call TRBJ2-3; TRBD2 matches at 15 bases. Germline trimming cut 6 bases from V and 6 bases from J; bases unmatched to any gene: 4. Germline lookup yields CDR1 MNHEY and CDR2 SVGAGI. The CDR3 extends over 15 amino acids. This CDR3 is CASSGTSGGWDTQYF. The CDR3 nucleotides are TGTGCCAGCAGCGGGACTAGCGGGGGGTGGGATACGCAGTATTTT.

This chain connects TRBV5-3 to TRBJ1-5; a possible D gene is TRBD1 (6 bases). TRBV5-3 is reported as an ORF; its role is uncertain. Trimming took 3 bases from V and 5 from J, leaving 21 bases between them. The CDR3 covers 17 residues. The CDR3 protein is CARSWGQGRVGDQPQHF. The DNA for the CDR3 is TGTGCCAGAAGCTGGGGGCAGGGAAGGGTCGGCGATCAGCCCCAGCATTTT.

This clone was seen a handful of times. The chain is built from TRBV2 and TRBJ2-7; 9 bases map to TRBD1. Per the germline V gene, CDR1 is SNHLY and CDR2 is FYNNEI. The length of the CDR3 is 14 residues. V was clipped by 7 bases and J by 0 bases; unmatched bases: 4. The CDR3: CASNRGQGSYEQYF. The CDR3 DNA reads TGTGCCAGCAATAGGGGACAGGGCTCCTACGAGCAGTACTTC.

The DNA of the CDR3 is TGTGCTAGTGGTTTCGTACTAGCGCCGAACACCGGGGAGCTGTTTTTT. Translating gives CASGFVLAPNTGELFF. The chain uses TRBV12-5 and TRBJ2-2; 7 nucleotides line up with TRBD2. J was trimmed by 0 bases and V by 3 bases; bases with no gene match: 4. The CDR3 extends over 16 amino acids. The germline CDR1 and CDR2 sequences are LGHNT and FRNRAP.

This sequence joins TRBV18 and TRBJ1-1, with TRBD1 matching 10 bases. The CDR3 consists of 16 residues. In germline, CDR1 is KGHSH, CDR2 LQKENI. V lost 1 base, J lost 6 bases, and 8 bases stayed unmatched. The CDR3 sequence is CASSPRRDRGGSEAFF. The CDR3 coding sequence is TGTGCCAGCTCACCACGGCGGGACAGGGGTGGGTCTGAAGCTTTCTTT. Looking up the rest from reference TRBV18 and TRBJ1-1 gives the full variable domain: NAGVMQNPRHLVRRRGQEARLRCSPMKGHSHVYWYRQLPEEGLKFMVYLQKENIIDESGMPKERFSAEFPKEGPSILRIQQVVRGDSAAYFCASSPRRDRGGSEAFFGQGTRLTVV.

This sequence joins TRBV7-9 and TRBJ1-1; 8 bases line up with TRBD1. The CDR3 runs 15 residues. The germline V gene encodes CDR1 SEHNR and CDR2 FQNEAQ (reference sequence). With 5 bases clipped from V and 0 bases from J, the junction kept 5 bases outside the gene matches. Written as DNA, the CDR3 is TGTGCCAGCAGCCCATGGGACAGGATGAACACTGAAGCTTTCTTT. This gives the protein CASSPWDRMNTEAFF.

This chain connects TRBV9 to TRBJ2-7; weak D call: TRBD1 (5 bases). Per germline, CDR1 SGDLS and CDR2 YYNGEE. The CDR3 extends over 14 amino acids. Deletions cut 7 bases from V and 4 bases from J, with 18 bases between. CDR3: CASSPDTHSYEQYF. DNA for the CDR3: TGTGCCAGCTCCCCGGACACGCACTCGTACGAGCAGTACTTC.